The TCR beta chain under discussion was sequenced for a study of shared clonotypes between healthy human individuals. V shed 0 bases and J shed 6 bases, with 11 bases lying between them. This CDR3 has 14 residues. Germline CDR1 reads LGHNA; CDR2 reads YNFKEQ. Clones were read by immunoSEQ multiplex PCR, and TCRdb kept only the in-frame ones, dropping some. The profile shows 2 million to 2.5 million clones, around 92% of them singletons. Input material: naive CD4+ T cells from PBMCs. Subset defined: CD45RA+ positively selected. The receptor was isolated from a young man in good health. Some clones in this sample may be carry-over from other donors' samples. The V and J genes are TRBV4-2 and TRBJ2-5; D gene ambiguous. The DNA for the CDR3 is TGTGCCAGCAGCCAAGAAGTCGTTTGGAAGACCCAGTACTTC. It specifies CASSQEVVWKTQYF.